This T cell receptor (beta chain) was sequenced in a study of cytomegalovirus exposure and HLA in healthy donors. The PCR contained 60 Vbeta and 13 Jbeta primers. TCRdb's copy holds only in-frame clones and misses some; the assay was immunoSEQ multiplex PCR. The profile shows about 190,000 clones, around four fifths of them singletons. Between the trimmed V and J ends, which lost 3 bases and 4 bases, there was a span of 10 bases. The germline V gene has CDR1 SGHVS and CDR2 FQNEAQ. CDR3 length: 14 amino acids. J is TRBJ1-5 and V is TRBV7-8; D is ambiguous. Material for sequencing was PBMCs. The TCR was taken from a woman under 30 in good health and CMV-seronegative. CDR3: CASSFFTGNQPQHF. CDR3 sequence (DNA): TGTGCCAGCAGCTTTTTTACGGGAAATCAGCCCCAGCATTTT.